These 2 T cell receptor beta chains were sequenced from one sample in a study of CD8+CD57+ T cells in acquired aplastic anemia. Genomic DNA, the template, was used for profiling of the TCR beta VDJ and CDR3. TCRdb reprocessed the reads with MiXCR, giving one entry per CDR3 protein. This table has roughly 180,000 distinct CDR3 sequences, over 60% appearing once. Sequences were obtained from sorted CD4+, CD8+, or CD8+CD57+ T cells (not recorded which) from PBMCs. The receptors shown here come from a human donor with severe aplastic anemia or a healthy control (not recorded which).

CDR3 region: CASSQDSGSYSPLHF. The CDR3, as DNA: TGTGCCAGCAGCCAAGATTCAGGGTCCTATTCACCCCTCCACTTT. The gene calls are TRBV14 and TRBJ1-6; the D gene is possibly TRBD1 (5 bases). V dropped 0 bases and J dropped 8 bases, with 11 bases sitting between them. The CDR3 length is 15 residues. CDR1 and CDR2 (germline): SGHDN, FVKESK.

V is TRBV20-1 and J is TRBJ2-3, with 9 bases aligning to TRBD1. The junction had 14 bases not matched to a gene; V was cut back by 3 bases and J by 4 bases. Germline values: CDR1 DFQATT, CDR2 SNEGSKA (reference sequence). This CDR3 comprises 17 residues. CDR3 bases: TGCAGTGCTAGCCCGAGAAGTGGACAGGGGAGCGCAGATACGCAGTATTTT. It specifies CSASPRSGQGSADTQYF.